Listed here are 29 T cell receptor beta chains from one sample, sequenced in a study of CD8 T cells in ankylosing spondylitis. TCRdb processed the 5' RACE reads anew with MiXCR; each CDR3 protein has one entry. Of roughly 250,000 distinct CDR3 sequences in the sample, roughly a tenth were seen once. Material for sequencing was blood, either unsorted or a sorted T cell fraction (not recorded which). The receptor source for this set is a male donor with ankylosing spondylitis or in good health (not recorded which).

The chain carries TRBV30 and TRBJ1-5; D is uncertain. This CDR3 comprises 13 residues. Germline CDR1 GTSNPN, CDR2 SVGIG (reference sequence). The V gene lost 5 bases and the J gene lost 7 bases, with 15 bases spanning the gap. The CDR3 reads CAWGQRSEQPQHF. In DNA, the CDR3 is TGTGCCTGGGGTCAAAGGTCGGAACAGCCCCAGCATTTT.

This clonotype has at least ten counts. As DNA, the CDR3 is TGTGCCAGCAGCGAAAGGGACGCAACGAGCTCCTATAATTCACCCCTCCACTTT. Translated: CASSERDATSSYNSPLHF. The chain combines TRBV11-2 with TRBJ1-6; maybe TRBD1 (5 bases). The CDR3 is made up of 18 amino acids. V lost 5 bases and J lost 0, with 17 bases in between. Germline V CDR1 and CDR2: SGHAT, FQNNGV.

A single count supports this clonotype. The rearrangement links TRBV10-3 to TRBJ2-5, with D perhaps TRBD2 (5 bases). Per germline, CDR1 ENHRY and CDR2 SYGVKD. Trimming took 4 bases from V and 7 from J, leaving 16 bases between them. This CDR3 contains 14 residues. DNA for the CDR3: TGTGCCATCAGTGGCGATACGGGCCGGGGGACCCAGTACTTC. Translating gives CAISGDTGRGTQYF.

This clonotype was counted at least ten times. The V gene is TRBV4-1, the J gene TRBJ2-1; TRBD2 matches 7 bases. CDR3 length: 16 amino acids. Germline CDR1 and CDR2: MGHRA and YSYEKL. With V trimmed by 0 bases and J by 3 bases, 5 bases remained unmatched. The CDR3 loop reads CASSQDSLADYNEQFF. The CDR3 region has the DNA TGCGCCAGCAGCCAAGATAGCCTAGCGGACTACAATGAGCAGTTCTTC.

This clonotype was detected ten times or more. This chain links TRBV24-1 with TRBJ2-1; 10 positions agree with TRBD1. The junction had 7 bases not matched to a gene; V was cut back by 4 bases and J by 8 bases. The CDR3 totals 15 residues. CDR1 and CDR2 from the germline V gene are KGHDR and SFDVKD. CDR3 protein: CATSERDRGQDEQFF. The CDR3 DNA is TGTGCCACCAGTGAAAGGGACAGGGGTCAAGATGAGCAGTTCTTC.

This clonotype has ten or more counts. The chain uses TRBV20-1 and TRBJ2-3; 7 bases match TRBD1. V shed 0 bases, J shed 8 bases, and the junction held 11 bases outside the gene matches. Germline values: CDR1 DFQATT, CDR2 SNEGSKA (reference sequence). The CDR3 covers 15 residues. The CDR3 reads CSARDNRGRAGTQYF. The CDR3 nucleotides read TGCAGTGCTAGAGATAATAGGGGGCGGGCGGGTACGCAGTATTTT.

This clonotype was detected ten times or more. This chain uses TRBV5-1 with TRBJ2-1, with D hard to call. This CDR3 is built from 14 residues. The germline gives CDR1 SGHRS, CDR2 YFSETQ. V lost 5 bases and J 8 bases, leaving 17 bases between the germline ends. The CDR3 DNA follows: TGCGCCAGCAGTCACCCGACTTTCTCCTATGAGCAGTTCTTC. As protein: CASSHPTFSYEQFF.

This clonotype was recorded at least ten times. The rearrangement uses TRBV3-1 and TRBJ1-3; unclear D gene. Germline CDR1 is LGHDT and CDR2 is YNNKEL (reference sequence). The ends were cut back, 3 bases at V and 1 base at J, with 10 bases in the middle. This CDR3 contains 15 residues. This chain's CDR3 is CASSQRASSGNTIYF. CDR3 DNA sequence: TGTGCCAGCAGCCAGCGGGCCTCTTCTGGAAACACCATATATTTT.

The chain carries TRBV7-2 and TRBJ1-5, with 9 bases matching TRBD1. This CDR3 has 16 amino acids. Germline trimming cut 5 bases from V and 4 bases from J; bases unmatched to any gene: 9. CDR1 and CDR2 (germline): SGHTA, FQGNSA. The CDR3 reads CASSGNRGRGNQPQHF. As DNA, the CDR3 is TGTGCCAGCAGCGGTAACAGGGGGCGCGGGAATCAGCCCCAGCATTTT.

This clonotype has more than one count but fewer than ten. This chain links TRBV7-9 with TRBJ2-6; the D is unclear. The CDR3 consists of 16 residues. Germline V gene data show CDR1 as SEHNR and CDR2 as FQNEAQ (reference sequence). Trimming left V 5 bases short and J 2 bases short, with 13 bases between. The CDR3 region has the DNA TGTGCCAGCAGCGGTACGACGAGGACTGGGGCCAACGTCCTGACTTTC. Translating gives CASSGTTRTGANVLTF.

This clonotype was found many times. The J gene is TRBJ2-7, the V gene TRBV20-1, with D possibly matching TRBD1 (5 bases). Trimming left V 4 bases short and J 5 bases short, with 12 bases between. Germline V gene lookup returns CDR1 DFQATT and CDR2 SNEGSKA (reference sequence). There are 12 residues in the CDR3. The CDR3 bases are TGCAGTGCTACCCCAGGGATCCACGAGCAGTACTTC. It encodes CSATPGIHEQYF.

This clonotype has only a few counts. The rearrangement links TRBV18 to TRBJ2-7; 8 positions match TRBD2. V dropped 8 bases and J dropped 7; count of bases not matched to a gene: 4. The CDR3 totals 11 residues. Germline V gene sequence: CDR1 KGHSH, CDR2 LQKENI. The CDR3 DNA reads as TGTGCCAGCGCCCGGGAGGGGGAGCAGTACTTC. Translated, it gives CASAREGEQYF.

This clonotype showed up many times. CDR3 sequence reads: CASSWDYPGETQYF. The CDR3 nucleotides are TGTGCCAGCAGTTGGGACTACCCCGGGGAGACCCAGTACTTC. The rearrangement joins TRBV12-3 or TRBV12-4 to TRBJ2-5; 7 bases map to TRBD2. CDR3 length equals 14 residues. The ends lost 4 bases at V and 5 bases at J; junction bases unmatched: 7.

This clonotype was counted ten times or more. The rearrangement uses TRBV20-1 and TRBJ2-1, with D perhaps matching TRBD2 (5 bases). The CDR3 covers 10 residues. V was trimmed by 7 bases and J by 9 bases, leaving 10 bases between them. Germline V gene lookup returns CDR1 DFQATT and CDR2 SNEGSKA (reference sequence). The CDR3 DNA is TGCAGTGTGGACGGAGGTGAGCAGTTCTTC. Amino acid sequence: CSVDGGEQFF.

This clonotype was counted many times. The rearrangement joins TRBV20-1 to TRBJ2-1, with D maybe TRBD2 (7 bases). This CDR3 has 15 amino acids. V was trimmed by 6 bases and J by 1 base, leaving 16 bases between them. CDR1 and CDR2 from the germline V gene are DFQATT and SNEGSKA (reference sequence). CDR3: CSAGGRGPSYNEQFF. The CDR3 DNA sequence: TGCAGTGCCGGGGGGCGAGGCCCTTCCTACAATGAGCAGTTCTTC.

This clonotype showed up many times. This chain joins TRBV4-1 and TRBJ2-3; 8 bases fit TRBD1. Germline V gives CDR1 MGHRA, CDR2 YSYEKL. This CDR3 contains 16 residues. V lost 1 base, J lost 0 bases, and 3 bases stayed unmatched. The CDR3, as DNA: TGCGCCAGCAGCCAAGGACAGGGGCCAAGCACAGATACGCAGTATTTT. Its protein is CASSQGQGPSTDTQYF.

This clonotype was counted at least ten times. The chain links TRBV21-1 to TRBJ2-3; the table's D call, TRBD2, has no DNA check behind it. TRBV21-1 corresponds to a pseudogene. The CDR3 spans 16 residues. Written as DNA, the CDR3 is TGTGCCAGCAGCGAAGGACTAGCGGCAACCACAGATACGCAGTATTTT. Encoded protein: CASSEGLAATTDTQYF.

This clonotype occurred a few times. V and J are TRBV2 and TRBJ2-5; 11 nucleotides match TRBD2. V was clipped by 10 bases and J by 5 bases; unmatched bases: 15. CDR1 and CDR2 from the germline V gene are SNHLY and FYNNEI. CDR3 size: 16 residues. CDR3 bases: TGTGCCATCCGAGTGAATAGCGGGAGGGCCCTGGAGACCCAGTACTTC. Translating it yields CAIRVNSGRALETQYF. Drawing the rest from reference TRBV2 and TRBJ2-5, the complete variable domain is EPEVTQTPSHQVTQMGQEVILRCVPISNHLYFYWYRQILGQKVEFLVSFYNNEISEKSEIFDDQFSVERPDGSNFTLKIRSTKLEDSAMYFCAIRVNSGRALETQYFGPGTRLLVL.

This clonotype has a count of ten or more. The V and J genes are TRBV5-1 and TRBJ1-2; D is perhaps TRBD1 (5 bases). Trimming cost V 4 bases and J 5 bases, with 21 bases left between them. The germline V gene has CDR1 SGHRS and CDR2 YFSETQ. The CDR3 is 16 amino acids. The chain's CDR3 is CASSLLGTGDSYGYTF. In DNA, the CDR3 is TGCGCCAGCAGCCTGCTCGGGACGGGAGACTCTTATGGCTACACCTTC.

Turning to this clonotype: Sequence at one end of the junction differs from germline and may be a read error. The chain is built from TRBV7-9 and TRBJ2-5, with a weak D call TRBD2 (5 bases). CDR3 length: 12 residues. Per germline, CDR1 SEHNR and CDR2 FQNEAQ (reference sequence). The CDR3 DNA sequence: TGTGCCAGTAGCTCAACCGACCCGGAGGTGTACTTC. It translates to CASSSTDPEVYF.

This clonotype was recorded a few times. The rearrangement links TRBV6-5 to TRBJ2-3, with TRBD1 matching 8 bases. V shed 2 bases, J shed 2 bases, and the junction held 15 bases outside the gene matches. The CDR3 loop spans 19 amino acids. Germline lookup yields CDR1 MNHEY and CDR2 SVGAGI. CDR3 sequence: CASSYTWGFRGPLTDTQYF. In DNA, the CDR3 is TGTGCCAGCAGTTACACCTGGGGGTTCAGGGGGCCTCTCACAGATACGCAGTATTTT.

This clonotype turned up a few times. The rearrangement joins TRBV6-1 to TRBJ2-4, with D possibly being TRBD1 (6 bases). The V gene's germline CDR1 is MNHNS and CDR2 SASEGT. The CDR3 extends over 14 amino acids. V was cut by 8 bases and J by 8 bases, with 19 bases left in between. The CDR3 sequence is CASANREQLDIQYF. CDR3 nucleotides: TGTGCCAGCGCCAACAGGGAACAGCTAGACATTCAGTACTTC.

This clonotype was found a few times. CDR3 DNA: TGCAGCGTTGAAGATCCGGCTAGCGGGGGCACAGATACGCAGTATTTT. Translating gives CSVEDPASGGTDTQYF. The V and J genes are TRBV29-1 and TRBJ2-3; 9 bases are shared with TRBD2. This CDR3 spans 16 amino acids. V shed 0 bases, J shed 1 base, and the junction held 5 bases outside the gene matches. Germline V gene data show CDR1 as SQVTM and CDR2 as ANQGSEA.

V and J are TRBV4-2 and TRBJ2-1; 7 nucleotides match TRBD2. V was clipped by 4 bases and J by 8 bases; unmatched bases: 14. Germline loops: CDR1 LGHNA, CDR2 YNFKEQ. The CDR3 extends over 16 amino acids. The CDR3 loop is CASSPVAGVDVDEQFF. DNA for the CDR3: TGTGCCAGCAGCCCCGTCGCGGGAGTGGATGTGGATGAGCAGTTCTTC.

This clonotype was counted at least ten times. The CDR3 DNA reads as TGCAGTGCTAGAGAGGCGGCTAGTTCACCCCTCCACTTT. Translation gives CSAREAASSPLHF. The gene calls are TRBV20-1 and TRBJ1-6; D is ambiguous. The CDR3 length is 13 residues. The V end was cut by 0 bases, the J end by 9 bases, with 9 bases between. Germline values: CDR1 DFQATT, CDR2 SNEGSKA (reference sequence).

There are a few counts of this clonotype. The chain links TRBV5-5 to TRBJ2-1; D gene uncertain. Germline CDR1 and CDR2: SGHKS and YYEKEE (reference sequence). This CDR3 has 12 amino acids. The V gene lost 2 bases and the J gene lost 12 bases, with 12 bases spanning the gap. The CDR3 reads CASSLRKDPQFF. As DNA, the CDR3 is TGTGCCAGCAGCTTACGCAAGGACCCGCAGTTCTTC.

This clonotype was seen many times. This chain links TRBV30 with TRBJ2-5; perhaps TRBD1 as D (5 bases). Deletions cut 2 bases from V and 2 bases from J, with 12 bases between. This CDR3 is 14 amino acids long. Germline lookup yields CDR1 GTSNPN and CDR2 SVGIG (reference sequence). CDR3 region: CAWSPTGPQETQYF. Here the CDR3 DNA reads TGTGCCTGGAGTCCTACAGGCCCACAAGAGACCCAGTACTTC.

This clonotype was detected many times. V gene TRBV7-2 combines with J gene TRBJ1-4; D is unresolved. This CDR3 region has 13 residues. Germline CDR1 SGHTA, CDR2 FQGNSA. The ends were cut back, 1 base at V and 8 bases at J, with 8 bases in the middle. The CDR3 is CASSLGLEEKLFF. The CDR3 DNA follows: TGTGCCAGCAGCTTAGGCCTGGAGGAAAAACTGTTTTTT.

This clonotype has a count of ten or more. The genes are TRBV4-1 and TRBJ2-1, with TRBD2 as a possible D gene (5 bases). The CDR3 contains 12 residues. Germline values: CDR1 MGHRA, CDR2 YSYEKL. The V end lost 3 bases, the J end lost 10 bases, and 10 bases lay between the germline ends. The CDR3 spells CASSQPLGEQFF. CDR3 nucleotides: TGCGCCAGCAGCCAGCCACTAGGGGAGCAGTTCTTC.